Here is one TCR beta chain with its context. Its antigen is unidentified. The germline V gene encodes CDR1 SGHRS and CDR2 YFSETQ. This CDR3 has 15 amino acids. Deletions cut 0 bases from V and 1 base from J, with 10 bases between. Method: immunoSEQ multiplex PCR; TCRdb's copy keeps in-frame clones and lacks some. This sample has some 84,000 clones, with 75% to 90% found just once. Every patient was affected by relapse after autologous stem cell transplantation, while exposure to brentuximab vedotin was not uniform. The study recorded best responses of complete response, partial response or progressive disease. This specimen belongs to a study of PD-1 blockade in classical Hodgkin lymphoma. The study, taken as a whole, reports: Complete responders matched newly diagnosed patients in baseline diversity.

V usage is TRBV5-1 and J usage is TRBJ1-1, with D possibly TRBD1 on 6 matching bases. This specimen was peripheral blood mononuclear cells (PBMCs), taken at baseline. The clonotype originates from a human donor with classical Hodgkin lymphoma. CDR3 amino acids: CASSLAVGGNTEAFF. The CDR3 DNA reads as TGCGCCAGCAGCTTGGCCGTAGGGGGGAACACTGAAGCTTTCTTT.